This T cell receptor (beta chain) was profiled in a study of T cell repertoires in aging, cancer and after chemotherapy. Study as a whole: Donor ages fell into six groups from 30 or younger up to 70 or older. General study findings and limits: Rebound thymic output was suggested by rising median generation probability during chemotherapy in each cancer cohort. In healthy donors, age-related TCR diversity loss mainly reflected lost richness. Age-matched healthy donors had significantly more diverse, less clonal blood TCR repertoires than untreated cancer patients.

CDR1 is MDHEN and CDR2 is SYDVKM in the germline V gene. This CDR3 contains 14 residues. V gave up 7 bases and J gave up 6 bases; unmatched junction bases: 6. This clonotype has just a few counts. Antigen specificity is unknown. TCR beta rearrangements were amplified from peripheral blood genomic DNA. Multiplex touch-down PCR with TRB-A/B primers amplified rearranged V-D-J TRB sequences. From the multiplex PCR reads, TCRdb called clonotypes with MiXCR, one entry per CDR3 protein. The sample yields 9,000 to 13,000 distinct CDR3 sequences, 20% to 25% seen once. Sequencing input: blood. This receptor was taken from a human donor in good health. The chain is built from TRBV28 and TRBJ2-3; 11 positions match TRBD2. The CDR3 DNA sequence: TGTGCCAGCACCGGGACTAGCGGTGCTGATACGCAGTATTTT. It yields the protein CASTGTSGADTQYF.